The clone carrying this TCR beta chain occurred many times. Antigen specificity is unknown. As the method for making TCR beta libraries, quantitative 5'-RACE with molecular barcodes was used. TCRdb recomputed calls from the 5' RACE reads with MiXCR, one row per CDR3 protein. The table includes more than 400,000 distinct CDR3 sequences, less than 6% detected once. This record belongs to a study of CD8 T cells in ankylosing spondylitis. Overall study results and limits: Relatively rare in peripheral blood, disease-linked clones were also CD8+. Disease-linked clones were reportedly significantly enriched in matched ankylosing spondylitis synovial fluid. Both synovial fluid and blood in reactive arthritis had previously been reported to carry some motif variants. Seemingly distinctive of ankylosing spondylitis blood was a TCR beta motif formed by eight highly homologous variants.

The ends lost 5 bases at V and 8 bases at J; junction bases unmatched: 5. CDR3 size: 13 residues. V usage is TRBV12-3 or TRBV12-4 and J usage is TRBJ1-2; 10 nucleotides line up with TRBD1. The receptor comes from a male donor with ankylosing spondylitis. Sequencing was done on a sample of blood, either unsorted or a sorted T cell fraction (not recorded which). The chain's CDR3 is CASSDPGQGGYTF. As DNA, the CDR3 is TGTGCCAGCAGTGACCCGGGACAGGGGGGCTACACCTTC.